The subject of this entry is one T cell receptor (beta chain). The antigen remains unidentified. The repertoire was sequenced with immunoSEQ multiplex PCR; TCRdb's copy has only in-frame clones and lacks some. Among 110,000 or so clones listed, roughly 86% were seen once. The record originates from a study of cytomegalovirus exposure and HLA in healthy donors. Study-level results: There were around 160 TCR beta chains listed as cytomegalovirus-associated.

This CDR3 is built from 20 residues. This rearrangement joins TRBV1 to TRBJ1-1; TRBD1, as called in the table, went unchecked against the DNA. TRBV1 is described as a pseudogene. Sequenced input: PBMCs. The receptor was isolated from a man between 18 and 35 years old in good health and CMV-seronegative. CDR3: CTSSQNRGPFNVYMNTEAFF. The CDR3 DNA follows: TGCACCAGCAGCCAAAACAGGGGACCCTTCAACGTTTACATGAACACTGAAGCTTTCTTT.